This T cell receptor beta chain was identified during a study of cytomegalovirus exposure and HLA in healthy donors. Study-wide points: Clonal expansion, a later analysis showed, was greater in HLA-associated TCR beta chains than in equally common others.

PCR primers comprised 60 Vbeta and 13 Jbeta primers. Sequencing was performed with immunoSEQ multiplex PCR; in TCRdb, only in-frame clones are kept and a portion is missing. The sample has tens of thousands of clones; roughly three quarters are singletons. Per germline, CDR1 SGHTS and CDR2 YDEGEE. The CDR3 extends over 14 amino acids. Between the trimmed V and J ends, which lost 4 bases and 8 bases, there was a span of 13 bases. Regarding this clone: Its antigen remains unidentified.

Specimen: PBMCs. This receptor was obtained from a woman in her 40s in good health and CMV-seropositive. V gene TRBV5-8 combines with J gene TRBJ1-6, with unresolved D. As DNA, the CDR3 is TGTGCCAGCAGCCCCGGACTTATAGATTCACCCCTCCACTTT. It translates to CASSPGLIDSPLHF.